The 12 T cell receptor beta chains reported below all come from one sample, sequenced in a study of blood T cell repertoires in COVID-19 (dated by TCRdb to between 2020 and 2021). The library was generated by the immunoSEQ multiplex PCR assay. TCRdb retrieved this table from immuneACCESS and kept in-frame rearrangements only. Not all clones are present; in checked studies, unresolved V genes account for under half, and no reason is known for the remainder. Present in this sample are about 160,000 clones, around nine tenths of which were seen just once. The top ten clones comprise about 0.6% of the sample. The sample comprised peripheral blood. Source of these receptors: a man aged 55 to 70 with COVID-19, enrolled during active disease.

CDR3 sequence: CATSDIAGGGYEQFF. The CDR3 coding sequence is TGTGCCACCAGTGACATAGCGGGGGGCGGGTATGAGCAGTTCTTC. The chain is built from TRBV24-1 and TRBJ2-1; 10 bases match TRBD2. Germline-derived CDR1 and CDR2 are KGHDR and SFDVKD. The V and J ends lost 4 bases and 8 bases, in that order; junction bases with no gene match: 7. The CDR3 is 15 amino acids.

This clone was observed once. V usage is TRBV7-9 and J usage is TRBJ2-7; tentatively, D is TRBD2 (5 bases). The germline V gene has CDR1 SEHNR and CDR2 FQNEAQ (reference sequence). CDR3 length: 14 amino acids. V was pared by 5 bases and J by 3 bases, with 14 bases between. This chain's CDR3 is CASSRAEGSYEQYF. The CDR3 DNA reads as TGTGCCAGCAGCCGCGCGGAAGGGAGCTACGAGCAGTACTTC.

This clone has only a few counts. The chain combines TRBV6-6 with TRBJ1-3, with a tentative D call TRBD1 (5 bases). The ends were cut back, 5 bases at V and 3 bases at J, with 14 bases in the middle. The germline CDR1 and CDR2 sequences are MNHNY and SVGAGI (reference sequence). The CDR3 has 15 amino acids. The CDR3 DNA follows: TGTGCCAGCAGTCCGGGGGGTGCGAGTGGAAACACCATATATTTT. Protein product: CASSPGGASGNTIYF.

As DNA, the CDR3 is TGCGCCAGCAGCCAAGATTTGGCCGGGACAGGGGGTGGGGAGCTGTTTTTT. It codes for CASSQDLAGTGGGELFF. The genes are TRBV4-3 and TRBJ2-2; TRBD1 matches 11 bases. The ends lost 0 bases at V and 8 bases at J; junction bases unmatched: 8. The CDR3 sequence is 17 residues long. Germline V lookup: CDR1 LGHNA, CDR2 YSLEER.

The chain recombines TRBV9 with TRBJ2-3; a weak D match, TRBD2 (5 bases). The CDR3 is 15 amino acids. Germline CDR1 and CDR2: SGDLS and YYNGEE. The ends were cut back, 0 bases at V and 4 bases at J, with 12 bases in the middle. The chain's CDR3 is CASSVERQAADTQYF. The CDR3 nucleotides are TGTGCCAGCAGCGTAGAGAGGCAAGCGGCAGATACGCAGTATTTT.

The chain carries TRBV27 and TRBJ2-5; 7 bases agree with TRBD1. The V and J ends lost 1 base and 4 bases, in that order; junction bases with no gene match: 9. The CDR3 contains 16 residues. Germline V lookup: CDR1 MNHEY, CDR2 SMNVEV (reference sequence). CDR3 in amino acids: CASSLLKGALRETQYF. The DNA of the CDR3 is TGTGCCAGCAGTTTATTAAAGGGGGCGCTGAGAGAGACCCAGTACTTC.

This chain uses TRBV7-9 with TRBJ2-4; maybe TRBD1 (6 bases). Germline assignment: CDR1 SEHNR and CDR2 FQNEAQ (reference sequence). This CDR3 contains 15 residues. V was cut by 2 bases and J by 4 bases, with 12 bases left in between. The CDR3 loop reads CASSLPRDKKNIQYF. The CDR3 nucleotides are TGTGCCAGCAGCTTACCCCGGGACAAAAAAAACATTCAGTACTTC.

The rearrangement uses TRBV6-5 and TRBJ1-1, with 7 bases lining up with TRBD1. The germline CDR1 and CDR2 sequences are MNHEY and SVGAGI. V lost 0 bases to trimming and J lost 11 bases; unmatched junction nucleotides: 9. The CDR3 runs to 14 residues. Written as DNA, the CDR3 is TGTGCCAGCAGTTACTCGACGGGACAGCCAACGGCTTTCTTT. This encodes CASSYSTGQPTAFF.

The chain carries TRBV30 and TRBJ2-5; 11 nucleotides align to TRBD2. The V gene end was trimmed by 3 bases and the J gene end by 2 bases; junction bases not matched to a gene: 5. Germline-derived CDR1 and CDR2 are GTSNPN and SVGIG (reference sequence). The CDR3 runs 15 residues. As DNA, the CDR3 is TGTGCCTGGAGACCTAGCGGGAGGCCTCAAGAGACCCAGTACTTC. Translating it yields CAWRPSGRPQETQYF. Full variable domain (remainder filled in from reference TRBV30 and TRBJ2-5): SQTIHQWPATLVQPVGSPLSLECTVEGTSNPNLYWYRQAAGRGLQLLFYSVGIGQISSEVPQNLSASRPQDRQFILSSKKLLLSDSGFYLCAWRPSGRPQETQYFGPGTRLLVL.

The CDR3 region has the DNA TGTGCCAGCAGCCAGTCTACAGGGGCCCATAATTCACCCCTCCACTTT. It encodes CASSQSTGAHNSPLHF. The chain employs TRBV3-1 (or the pseudogene TRBV3-2) and TRBJ1-6; 7 bases fit TRBD1. V trimming: 3 bases; J trimming: 5 bases; junction bases outside the gene matches: 7. The CDR3 contains 16 residues. Germline V CDR1 and CDR2: LGHDT, YNNKEL (reference sequence).

V gene TRBV7-2 combines with J gene TRBJ1-1, with D unresolved. In germline, CDR1 is SGHTA, CDR2 FQGNSA. The CDR3 contains 13 residues. Between the trimmed V and J ends, which lost 1 base and 8 bases, there was a span of 11 bases. The CDR3, as DNA: TGTGCCAGCAGCTTAGTTGTAAGAGGGGAAGCTTTCTTT. It yields the protein CASSLVVRGEAFF.

This chain uses TRBV3-1 (or the pseudogene TRBV3-2) with TRBJ1-1; D is perhaps TRBD1 (6 bases). The V and J ends lost 2 bases and 0 bases respectively, with 13 bases between them. The CDR3 spans 16 residues. CDR1 LGHDT and CDR2 YNNKEL come from the germline V gene (reference sequence). The DNA of the CDR3 is TGTGCCAGCAGCCAATTAGGGGGGGGACTGAACACTGAAGCTTTCTTT. It codes for CASSQLGGGLNTEAFF.